This T cell receptor (beta chain) was recovered during a study of T cell repertoires in cytomegalovirus infection. Study-level background: Both recently identified HLA-C-restricted and well-studied HLA-B-restricted CMV epitopes were used in the study.

About this clonotype itself: Its cognate antigen is unknown.

The V end was cut by 2 bases, the J end by 2 bases, with 15 bases between. The CDR3 loop spans 16 amino acids. TCRdb reanalysed the reads using MiXCR and keeps one entry per CDR3 protein. The data contain about 920,000 distinct CDR3 sequences, roughly 30% of them singletons. Study results and limitations: HLA-C-restricted CMV-specific TCR beta clonotypes prevailed in the ex vivo response.

The chain links TRBV12-3 or TRBV12-4 to TRBJ1-1, with D possibly matching TRBD1 (6 bases). This receptor was obtained from a human donor in good health (CMV status not recorded). Some clones in this sample may be carry-over from other donors' samples. This sample comprised cultured CD8+ T cells from PBMCs, obtained from culture after CMV antigen stimulation. CDR3 residues: CASSLSSTGLNTEAFF. CDR3 sequence (DNA): TGTGCCAGCAGTTTAAGTTCGACAGGCCTAAACACTGAAGCTTTCTTT.